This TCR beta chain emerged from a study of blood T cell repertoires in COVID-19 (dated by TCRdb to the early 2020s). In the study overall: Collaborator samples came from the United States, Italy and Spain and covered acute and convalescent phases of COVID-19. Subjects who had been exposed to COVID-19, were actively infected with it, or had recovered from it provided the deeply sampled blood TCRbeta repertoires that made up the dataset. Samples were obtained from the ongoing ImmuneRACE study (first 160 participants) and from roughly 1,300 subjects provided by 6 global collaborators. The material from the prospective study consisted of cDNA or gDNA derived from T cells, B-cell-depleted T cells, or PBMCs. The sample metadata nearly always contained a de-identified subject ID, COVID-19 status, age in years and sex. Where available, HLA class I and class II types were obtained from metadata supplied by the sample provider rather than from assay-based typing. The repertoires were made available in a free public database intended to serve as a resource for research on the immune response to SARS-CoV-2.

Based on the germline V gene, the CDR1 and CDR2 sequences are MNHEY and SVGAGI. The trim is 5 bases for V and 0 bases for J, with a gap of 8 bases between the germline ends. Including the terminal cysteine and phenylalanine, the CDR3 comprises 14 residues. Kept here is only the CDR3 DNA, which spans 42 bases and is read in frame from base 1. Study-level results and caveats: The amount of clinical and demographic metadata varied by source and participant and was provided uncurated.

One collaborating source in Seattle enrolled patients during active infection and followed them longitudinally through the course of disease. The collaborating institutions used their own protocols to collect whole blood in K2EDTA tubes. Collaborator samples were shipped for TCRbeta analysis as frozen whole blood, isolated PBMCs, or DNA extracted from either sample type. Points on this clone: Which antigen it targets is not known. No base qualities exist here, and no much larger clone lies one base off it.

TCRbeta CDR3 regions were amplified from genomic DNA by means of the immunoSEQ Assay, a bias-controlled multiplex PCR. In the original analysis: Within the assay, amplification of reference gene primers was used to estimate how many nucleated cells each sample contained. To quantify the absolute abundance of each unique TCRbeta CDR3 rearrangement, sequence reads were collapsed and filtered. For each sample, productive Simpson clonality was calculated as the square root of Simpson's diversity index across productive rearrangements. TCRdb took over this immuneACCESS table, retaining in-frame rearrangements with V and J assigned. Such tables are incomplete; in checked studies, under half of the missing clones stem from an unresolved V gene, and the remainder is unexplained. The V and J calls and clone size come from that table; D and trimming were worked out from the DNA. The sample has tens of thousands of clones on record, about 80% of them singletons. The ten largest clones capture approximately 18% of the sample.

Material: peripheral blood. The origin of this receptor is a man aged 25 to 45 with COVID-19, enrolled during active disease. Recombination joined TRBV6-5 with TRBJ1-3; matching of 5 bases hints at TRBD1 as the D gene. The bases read TGTGCCAGCAGTAGGGGTTCCTCTGGAAACACCATATATTTT. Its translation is CASSRGSSGNTIYF.